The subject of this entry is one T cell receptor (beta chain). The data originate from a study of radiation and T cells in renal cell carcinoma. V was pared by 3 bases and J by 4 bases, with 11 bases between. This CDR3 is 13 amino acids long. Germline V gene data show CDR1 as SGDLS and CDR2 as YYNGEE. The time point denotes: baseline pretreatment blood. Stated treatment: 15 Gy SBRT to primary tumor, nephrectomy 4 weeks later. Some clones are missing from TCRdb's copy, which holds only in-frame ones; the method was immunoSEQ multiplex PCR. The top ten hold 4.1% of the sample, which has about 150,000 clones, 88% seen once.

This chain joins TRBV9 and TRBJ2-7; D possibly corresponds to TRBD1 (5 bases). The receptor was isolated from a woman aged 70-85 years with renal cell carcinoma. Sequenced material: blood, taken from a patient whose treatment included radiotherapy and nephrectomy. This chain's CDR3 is CASSAVGEYEQYF. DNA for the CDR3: TGTGCCAGCAGCGCTGTAGGGGAATACGAGCAGTACTTC.